One sample yielded the 6 T cell receptor beta chains listed below, sequenced in a study of blood T cell repertoires in COVID-19. The repertoire was sequenced with immunoSEQ multiplex PCR; TCRdb's copy has only in-frame clones and lacks some. Of some 130,000 clones in the sample, roughly nine tenths were seen once. The sample taken for sequencing was peripheral blood. Every receptor here comes from a man aged 50 to 59 with active COVID-19.

The chain employs TRBV12-3 or TRBV12-4 and TRBJ1-5; the D is unclear. CDR3 length equals 13 residues. Trimming took off 6 bases at V and 5 bases at J, with 11 bases between the two ends. This CDR3 reads CASSRGGYQPQHF. CDR3 DNA: TGTGCCAGCAGCAGAGGTGGGTATCAGCCCCAGCATTTT.

V is TRBV6-5 and J is TRBJ1-6; D might be TRBD1 (5 bases). Deletions cut 4 bases from V and 7 bases from J, with 11 bases between. The CDR3 is 14 amino acids. The germline V gene has CDR1 MNHEY and CDR2 SVGAGI. In nucleotides, the CDR3 is TGTGCCAGCAGTTGGGGTGACAGAAATTCACCCCTCCACTTT. Translated: CASSWGDRNSPLHF.

The chain links TRBV10-2 to TRBJ1-5; TRBD1 agrees at 9 bases. The CDR3 is 15 amino acids. Trimming at V came to 3 bases and at J to 7 bases, leaving 7 bases not matched to a gene. CDR1 and CDR2 from the germline V gene are WSHSY and SAAADI. The CDR3 DNA reads TGCGCCAGCAGTGAAATGGGACAGGGTAGCCAGCCCCAGCATTTT. This sequence encodes CASSEMGQGSQPQHF.

For the CDR3, the DNA is TGTGCCAGCAGCCGACGCCGGGCGGGAGAAGCCTACAATGAGCAGTTCTTC. This translates into CASSRRRAGEAYNEQFF. The chain couples TRBV11-3 to TRBJ2-1; 7 bases map to TRBD2. Looked up from germline, CDR1 is SGHNT and CDR2 is YENEEA. CDR3 length: 17 amino acids. The V gene end was trimmed by 5 bases and the J gene end by 2 bases; junction bases not matched to a gene: 12. The complete variable domain, with remaining parts taken from reference TRBV11-3 and TRBJ2-1, reads EAGVVQSPRYKIIEKKQPVAFWCNPISGHNTLYWYLQNLGQGPELLIRYENEEAVDDSQLPKDRFSAERLKGVDSTLKIQPAELGDSAVYLCASSRRRAGEAYNEQFFGPGTRLTVL.

J is TRBJ2-1 and V is TRBV15; 9 bases are shared with TRBD2. After removal of 3 bases from V and 3 bases from J, the junction contained 12 bases not matched to a gene. The CDR3 sequence is 18 residues long. CDR1 and CDR2 from the germline V gene are LNHNV and YYDKDF (reference sequence). CDR3 coding DNA: TGTGCCACCAGCAGGAGGGTAGCGGGAGTAAGGGGCTACAATGAGCAGTTCTTC. Its protein product is CATSRRVAGVRGYNEQFF.

The rearrangement joins TRBV18 to TRBJ1-1; no definite D call. Germline CDR1 reads KGHSH; CDR2 reads LQKENI. This CDR3 contains 14 residues. The germline V and J ends were trimmed by 6 bases and 2 bases, with 13 bases remaining between them. CDR3 nucleotide sequence: TGTGCCAGCTCCCCGGGGAGGTTAAACACTGAAGCTTTCTTT. It translates to CASSPGRLNTEAFF.